This T cell receptor beta chain was retrieved from a study of CD8 T cells in ankylosing spondylitis. Findings of the study overall: Disease-associated clones were CD8+ and fairly uncommon in peripheral blood. A TCR beta motif made of about 8 highly homologous variants seemed typical of ankylosing spondylitis blood.

5'-RACE, quantitative and with molecular barcodes, yielded the TCR beta libraries. TCRdb re-analysed the 5' RACE reads in MiXCR, keeping a single row per CDR3 protein. The repertoire holds fewer than 550,000 distinct CDR3 sequences, with approximately 5.3% as singletons. CDR1 and CDR2 from the germline V gene are MDHEN and SYDVKM. The CDR3 loop spans 13 amino acids. V gave up 1 base and J gave up 4 bases, with 6 bases separating them. This clonotype has at least ten counts. Its antigen is as yet unknown. The sequenced sample was blood, either unsorted or a sorted T cell fraction (not recorded which). The chain combines TRBV28 with TRBJ2-3; TRBD2 might be the D (6 bases). The TCR sequence derives from a male donor with ankylosing spondylitis. The CDR3 region has the DNA TGTGCCAGCAGTTTATCTAGCGCAGATACGCAGTATTTT. Translation gives CASSLSSADTQYF.